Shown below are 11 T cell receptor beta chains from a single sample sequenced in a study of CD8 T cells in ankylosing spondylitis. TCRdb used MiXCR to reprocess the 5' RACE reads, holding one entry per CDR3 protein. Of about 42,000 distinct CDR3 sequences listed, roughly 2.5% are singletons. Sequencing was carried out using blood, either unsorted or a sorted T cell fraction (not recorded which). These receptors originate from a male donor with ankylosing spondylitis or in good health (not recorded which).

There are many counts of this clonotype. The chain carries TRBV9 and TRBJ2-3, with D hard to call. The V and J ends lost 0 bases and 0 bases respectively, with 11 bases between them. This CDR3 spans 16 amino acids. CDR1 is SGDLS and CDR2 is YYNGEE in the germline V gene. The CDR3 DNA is TGTGCCAGCAGCGTAGAGGGAAAGATTAGCACAGATACGCAGTATTTT. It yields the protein CASSVEGKISTDTQYF.

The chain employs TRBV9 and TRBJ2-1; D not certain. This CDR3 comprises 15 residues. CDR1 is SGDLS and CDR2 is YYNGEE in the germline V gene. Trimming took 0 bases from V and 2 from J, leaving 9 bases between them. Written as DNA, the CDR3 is TGTGCCAGCAGCGTAGGAGGCCAGACCTACAATGAGCAGTTCTTC. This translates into CASSVGGQTYNEQFF.

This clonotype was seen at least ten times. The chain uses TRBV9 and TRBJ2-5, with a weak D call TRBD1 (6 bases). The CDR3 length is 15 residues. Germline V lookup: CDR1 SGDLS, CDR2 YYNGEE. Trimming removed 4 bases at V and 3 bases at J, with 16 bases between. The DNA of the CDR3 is TGTGCCAGCAGCCCGCTAGGGCAGGGGAAAGAGACCCAGTACTTC. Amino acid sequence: CASSPLGQGKETQYF.

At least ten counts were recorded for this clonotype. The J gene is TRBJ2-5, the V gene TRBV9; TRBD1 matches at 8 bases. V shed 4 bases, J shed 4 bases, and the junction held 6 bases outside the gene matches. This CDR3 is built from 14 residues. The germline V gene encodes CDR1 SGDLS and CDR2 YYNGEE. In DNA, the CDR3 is TGTGCCAGCAGCACAGGGGGACAGGTAGAGACCCAGTACTTC. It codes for CASSTGGQVETQYF. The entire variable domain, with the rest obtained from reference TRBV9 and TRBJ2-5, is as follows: DSGVTQTPKHLITATGQRVTLRCSPRSGDLSVYWYQQSLDQGLQFLIQYYNGEERAKGNILERFSAQQFPDLHSELNLSSLELGDSALYFCASSTGGQVETQYFGPGTRLLVL.

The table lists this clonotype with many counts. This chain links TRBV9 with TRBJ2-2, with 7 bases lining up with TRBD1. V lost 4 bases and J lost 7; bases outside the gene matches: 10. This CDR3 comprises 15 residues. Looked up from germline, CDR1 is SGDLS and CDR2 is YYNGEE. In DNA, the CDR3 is TGTGCCAGCAGCCCTTACGGGGACAGTATCGGGGAGCTGTTTTTT. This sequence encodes CASSPYGDSIGELFF.

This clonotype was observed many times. This chain's CDR3 is CASSQAGFNQPQHF. The DNA of the CDR3 is TGTGCCAGCAGCCAGGCAGGGTTTAATCAGCCCCAGCATTTT. The chain couples TRBV9 to TRBJ1-5; D possibly corresponds to TRBD1 (5 bases). The CDR3 spans 14 residues. Trimming cost V 4 bases and J 4 bases, with 12 bases left between them. Germline lookup yields CDR1 SGDLS and CDR2 YYNGEE.

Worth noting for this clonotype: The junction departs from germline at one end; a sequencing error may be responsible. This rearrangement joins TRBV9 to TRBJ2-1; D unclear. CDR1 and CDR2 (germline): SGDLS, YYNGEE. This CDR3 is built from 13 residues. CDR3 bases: TGCGCCAGCAGCGTCACACGTTACAATGGGCAGTTCTTC. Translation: CASSVTRYNGQFF.

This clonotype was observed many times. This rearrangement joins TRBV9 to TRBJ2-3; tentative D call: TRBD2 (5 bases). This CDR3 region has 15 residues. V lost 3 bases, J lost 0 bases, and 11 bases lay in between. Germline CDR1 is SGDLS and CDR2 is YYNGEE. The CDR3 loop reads CASSAGSASTDTQYF. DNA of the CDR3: TGTGCCAGCAGCGCGGGGTCTGCTAGCACAGATACGCAGTATTTT.

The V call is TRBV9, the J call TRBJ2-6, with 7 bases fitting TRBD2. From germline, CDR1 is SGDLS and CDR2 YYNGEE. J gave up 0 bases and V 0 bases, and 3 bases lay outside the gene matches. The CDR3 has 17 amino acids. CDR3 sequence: CASSVVGGTSGANVLTF. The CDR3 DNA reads TGTGCCAGCAGCGTAGTCGGGGGGACCTCTGGGGCCAACGTCCTGACTTTC.

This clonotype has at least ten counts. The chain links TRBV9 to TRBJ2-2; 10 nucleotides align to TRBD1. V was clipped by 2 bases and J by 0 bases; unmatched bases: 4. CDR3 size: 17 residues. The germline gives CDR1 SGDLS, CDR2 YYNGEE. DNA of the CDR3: TGTGCCAGCAGCGTGGGTGGACAGGGGGCGAACACCGGGGAGCTGTTTTTT. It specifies CASSVGGQGANTGELFF.

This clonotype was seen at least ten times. CDR3 protein: CASSVFRVGTGELFF. The CDR3 DNA sequence: TGTGCCAGCAGCGTATTCAGGGTTGGCACCGGGGAGCTGTTTTTT. The chain employs TRBV9 and TRBJ2-2; tentatively, D is TRBD1 (5 bases). Germline V CDR1 and CDR2: SGDLS, YYNGEE. This CDR3 contains 15 residues. V dropped 1 base and J dropped 4 bases, with 11 bases sitting between them.